A selection of T cell receptor beta chains follows, all from one sample in a study of T-cell reconstitution after alpha-beta-depleted transplantation in children. Via MiXCR, TCRdb re-called the PCR reads, giving one row per CDR3 protein. The table shows about 600,000 distinct CDR3 sequences, with about 10% occurring only once. Sample: PBMCs from the stem cell graft donor, taken from the stem cell graft. These receptors were obtained from a human donor who donated a stem cell graft to a child with acute myeloid leukemia. Both conserved end residues are part of each CDR3. The order of the fields is clone size, V gene, J gene, D gene, CDR3 protein, CDR3 DNA. The D gene is left open where the match is weak. Only some rows state a clone size, as once, few, many or a class for expanded clones.

>.|TRBV20-1|TRBJ1-4|.
CSARAGSGEKLFF
TGCAGTGCTAGGGCAGGGTCAGGGGAAAAACTGTTTTTT
>many|TRBV7-9|TRBJ2-7|TRBD1
CASSPGQGPLYEQYF
TGTGCCAGCAGCCCAGGACAGGGGCCCCTCTACGAGCAGTACTTC
>few|TRBV6-1|TRBJ2-7|TRBD1
CASSLTGTGKYEQYF
TGTGCCAGCAGTCTGACCGGGACAGGGAAGTACGAGCAGTACTTC
>.|TRBV5-1|TRBJ1-2|TRBD1
CASSSDRVGYTF
TGCGCCAGCAGTTCCGACAGGGTCGGCTACACCTTC
>.|TRBV19|TRBJ2-3|.
CASSDFSLGGTDTQYF
TGTGCCAGTAGCGATTTTAGTCTGGGTGGCACAGATACGCAGTATTTT
>.|TRBV6-1|TRBJ2-3|.
CASSPRPSTDTQYF
TGTGCCAGCAGCCCTCGTCCTAGCACAGATACGCAGTATTTT
>.|TRBV6-5|TRBJ1-1|TRBD1
CASSLKTGATEAFF
TGTGCCAGCAGCTTAAAAACAGGGGCCACTGAAGCTTTCTTT
>.|TRBV27|TRBJ2-1|.
CASSFRGIGAYNEQFF
TGTGCCAGCAGTTTTCGGGGGATTGGAGCCTACAATGAGCAGTTCTTC
>few|TRBV29-1|TRBJ1-2|.
CSVEVSTGQGYTF
TGCAGCGTTGAAGTCTCCACAGGTCAGGGCTACACCTTC
>.|TRBV20-1|TRBJ2-5|.
CSAREVLETQYF
TGCAGTGCTAGAGAGGTGTTGGAGACCCAGTACTTC
>many|TRBV7-9|TRBJ1-4|TRBD1
CASSLAAGGKEKLFF
TGTGCCAGCAGCTTAGCGGCAGGGGGCAAAGAAAAACTGTTTTTT
>few|TRBV27|TRBJ1-1|.
CASSIQGLGAEAFF
TGTGCCAGCAGTATACAGGGTCTGGGGGCTGAAGCTTTCTTT
>few|TRBV25-1|TRBJ2-1|TRBD1
CASSSRDSEYYNEQFF
TGTGCCAGCAGTTCCCGGGACAGCGAATACTACAATGAGCAGTTCTTC
>few|TRBV24-1|TRBJ2-2|.
CATSDPARTGELFF
TGTGCCACCAGTGACCCTGCCCGGACCGGGGAGCTGTTTTTT
>.|TRBV4-1|TRBJ2-1|TRBD1
CASSQTTGETYNEQFF
TGCGCCAGCAGCCAAACGACAGGGGAAACCTACAATGAGCAGTTCTTC
>many|TRBV6-2/TRBV6-3|TRBJ2-1|TRBD2
CASSYRTSGRAGEQFF
TGTGCCAGCAGTTACCGGACTAGCGGGAGGGCCGGTGAGCAGTTCTTC
>many|TRBV28|TRBJ2-5|TRBD2
CASKEGTSEETQYF
TGTGCCAGCAAGGAGGGGACTAGCGAGGAGACCCAGTACTTC
>.|TRBV12-3/TRBV12-4|TRBJ1-1|.
CASISQGKNTEAFF
TGTGCCAGCATCTCCCAGGGGAAGAACACTGAAGCTTTCTTT
>few|TRBV5-1|TRBJ1-1|.
CASSLDGQNTEAFF
TGCGCCAGCAGCTTGGATGGGCAGAACACTGAAGCTTTCTTT
>many|TRBV7-3|TRBJ2-5|.
CASSAGPKGETQYF
TGTGCCAGCAGCGCCGGACCAAAGGGGGAGACCCAGTACTTC
>.|TRBV28|TRBJ2-6|.
CASIGGDRFSISGANVLTF
TGTGCCAGCATTGGGGGGGACAGGTTCAGTATCTCTGGGGCCAACGTCCTGACTTTC
>few|TRBV3-1|TRBJ2-1|TRBD1
CASSPSGTGGVEQFF
TGTGCCAGCAGCCCTTCCGGGACAGGGGGGGTTGAGCAGTTCTTC
>few|TRBV28|TRBJ2-3|.
CASSLRWAPDTQYF
TGTGCCAGCAGTCTCAGGTGGGCCCCAGATACGCAGTATTTT
>.|TRBV12-3/TRBV12-4|TRBJ2-3|TRBD1
CASTYGTGGGTDTQYF
TGTGCCAGCACCTACGGGACAGGGGGTGGCACAGATACGCAGTATTTT
>many|TRBV6-1|TRBJ2-7|.
CASSEAPLDEQYF
TGTGCCAGCAGTGAAGCCCCCCTGGACGAGCAGTACTTC
>.|TRBV29-1|TRBJ1-2|TRBD1
CSVTGTGNYGYTF
TGCAGCGTCACAGGGACAGGGAACTATGGCTACACCTTC
>few|TRBV20-1|TRBJ2-5|.
CSASPGQRSRETQYF
TGCAGTGCTAGCCCGGGACAAAGGAGTAGGGAGACCCAGTACTTC
>.|TRBV20-1|TRBJ1-5|.
CSAREGGGGQPQHF
TGCAGTGCTAGGGAAGGAGGGGGGGGTCAGCCCCAGCATTTT
>.|TRBV20-1|TRBJ2-7|TRBD2
CSAVTSGTYEQYF
TGCAGTGCCGTGACTAGCGGGACCTACGAGCAGTACTTC
>few|TRBV28|TRBJ2-4|TRBD1
CASSFPRQGAVKNIQYF
TGTGCCAGCAGTTTCCCCCGGCAGGGGGCGGTCAAAAACATTCAGTACTTC
>.|TRBV28|TRBJ2-6|.
CASSSPFGRKNWPGANVLTF
TGTGCCAGCAGTTCACCGTTCGGCAGGAAGAACTGGCCTGGGGCCAACGTCCTGACTTTC
>.|TRBV9|TRBJ1-4|.
CASSVARGLREKLFF
TGTGCCAGCAGCGTAGCCCGGGGGTTAAGGGAAAAACTGTTTTTT
>many|TRBV6-5|TRBJ2-1|.
CASGSTTLGGNYGNEQFF
TGTGCCAGCGGGTCCACGACCCTCGGGGGAAACTATGGGAATGAGCAGTTCTTC
>few|TRBV20-1|TRBJ2-1|TRBD2
CSARPTSGKSYNEQFF
TGCAGTGCTAGACCCACTAGCGGAAAGTCCTACAATGAGCAGTTCTTC
>.|TRBV7-8|TRBJ2-7|TRBD2
CASSLRGLAGDPYEQYF
TGTGCCAGCAGCTTAAGGGGACTAGCGGGAGATCCTTACGAGCAGTACTTC
>many|TRBV20-1|TRBJ2-1|.
CSARDLRLEGNEQFF
TGCAGTGCTAGAGATCTCAGGCTAGAGGGTAATGAGCAGTTCTTC
>many|TRBV15|TRBJ2-3|TRBD1
CATRRTGASTDTQYF
TGTGCCACCAGAAGGACAGGGGCTAGCACAGATACGCAGTATTTT
>few|TRBV7-2|TRBJ1-5|.
CASSLYRPYSNQPQHF
TGTGCCAGCAGCTTATATCGGCCCTATAGCAATCAGCCCCAGCATTTT
>few|TRBV30|TRBJ2-7|.
CAWRSGTPQYF
TGTGCCTGGAGATCCGGGACTCCTCAGTACTTC
>many|TRBV3-1|TRBJ2-2|.
CASSQVGGNTGELFF
TGTGCCAGCAGCCAAGTCGGGGGGAACACCGGGGAGCTGTTTTTT
>.|TRBV3-1|TRBJ2-1|.
CASRQSRRGEQFF
TGTGCCAGCAGGCAGTCCCGGAGGGGTGAGCAGTTCTTC
>few|TRBV29-1|TRBJ2-7|.
CSFSSRNSYEQYF
TGCAGCTTCAGTAGCCGCAACTCCTACGAGCAGTACTTC
>.|TRBV11-2|TRBJ2-5|TRBD2
CASRKYPPAGVGQETQYF
TGTGCCAGCAGAAAATACCCCCCGGCGGGGGTAGGACAAGAGACCCAGTACTTC
>.|TRBV29-1|TRBJ2-5|.
CSVTPLKSGRQETQYF
TGCAGCGTTACCCCTCTGAAATCGGGCCGGCAAGAGACCCAGTACTTC
>.|TRBV5-4|TRBJ1-2|.
CASSPQRVNGGYTF
TGTGCCAGCAGCCCTCAAAGAGTAAACGGCGGCTACACCTTC
>many|TRBV20-1|TRBJ2-7|.
CSANRAASYEQYF
TGCAGCGCCAACAGGGCGGCCTCCTACGAGCAGTACTTC
>.|TRBV27|TRBJ2-5|.
CASGTQGNPHAETQYF
TGTGCCAGCGGGACACAGGGAAACCCCCACGCAGAGACCCAGTACTTC
>few|TRBV6-1|TRBJ1-1|.
CASKELYTEAFF
TGTGCCAGCAAGGAACTTTACACTGAAGCTTTCTTT
>.|TRBV6-9|TRBJ1-6|TRBD1
CASSYETGGTSYNSPLHF
TGTGCCAGCAGTTATGAAACAGGGGGGACCTCCTATAATTCACCCCTCCACTTT
>few|TRBV7-9|TRBJ1-1|.
CASSLSLGQGNKAFF
TGTGCCAGCAGCTTAAGCTTAGGGCAGGGGAATAAAGCTTTCTTT
>few|TRBV24-1|TRBJ2-1|TRBD2
CATSDVNDGTSGRLNEQFF
TGTGCCACCAGTGATGTGAACGATGGGACTAGCGGGAGGTTGAATGAGCAGTTCTTC
>.|TRBV20-1|TRBJ1-4|.
CSAGMGEGWANEKLFF
TGCAGTGCTGGGATGGGGGAGGGGTGGGCTAATGAAAAACTGTTTTTT
>.|TRBV28|TRBJ2-5|TRBD1
CASLVQGGEPQYF
TGTGCCAGTCTCGTACAGGGGGGAGAGCCCCAGTACTTC
>many|TRBV5-5|TRBJ2-2|TRBD1
CASSFITGGLAGELFF
TGTGCCAGCAGCTTTATTACAGGGGGTTTAGCCGGGGAGCTGTTTTTT